The table lists the clone carrying this TCR beta chain with a few counts. Its antigen is as yet unknown. Sequencing was performed with immunoSEQ multiplex PCR; in TCRdb, only in-frame clones are kept and a portion is missing. The data contain 140,000 or so clones, about 88% of them singletons. Trimming shortened V by 0 bases and J by 3 bases, and 1 base separated the two germline ends. The CDR3 totals 12 residues. CDR1 and CDR2 from the germline V gene are SGHRS and YFSETQ. These data are taken from a study of radiation and T cells in renal cell carcinoma. The time point here: blood 4 weeks post-SBRT, at nephrectomy. Treatment: 15 Gy SBRT to primary tumor, nephrectomy 4 weeks later. Nephrectomy followed 15 Gy stereotactic body radiation by 4 weeks. After SBRT, blood was collected at 2 and 4 weeks, plus baseline. The study, taken as a whole, reports: No pretreatment tumor biopsies were available for baseline clonotypes. From baseline, blood top tumor clonotypes peaked at 2 weeks post-radiation.

The chain joins TRBV5-1 to TRBJ1-3; D not certain. Sequencing used blood, obtained from a patient whose treatment included radiotherapy and nephrectomy. The receptor was isolated from a woman aged 50 to 60 with renal cell carcinoma. This chain's CDR3 is CASSLDGNTIYF. The CDR3 DNA is TGCGCCAGCAGCTTGGATGGAAACACCATATATTTT.